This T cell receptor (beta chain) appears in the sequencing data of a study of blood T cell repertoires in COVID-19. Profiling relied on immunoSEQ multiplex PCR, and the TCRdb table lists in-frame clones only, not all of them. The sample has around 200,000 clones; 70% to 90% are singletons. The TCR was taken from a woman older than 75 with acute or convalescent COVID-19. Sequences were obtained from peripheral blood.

The CDR3 region has the DNA TGTGCCAGCAGCTTCAAGACAGGACCTCCCCTTGGGATATACGAGCAGTACTTC. This gives the protein CASSFKTGPPLGIYEQYF. This chain links TRBV7-2 with TRBJ2-7; weak D call: TRBD1 (6 bases). Germline CDR1 SGHTA, CDR2 FQGNSA. With 3 bases removed from V and 4 bases from J, the gap between germline ends came to 25 bases. This CDR3 spans 18 amino acids.